Below, 20 T cell receptor beta chains from the same sample are listed, as sequenced in a study of technical replicates of blood from a few donors. Sequencing was performed with immunoSEQ multiplex PCR; in TCRdb, only in-frame clones are kept and a portion is missing. In the table there are under 85,000 clones, almost 98% of which are singletons. The source material was T cells isolated from PBMCs. The receptors were gathered from a human donor in good health.

CDR3 DNA: TGTGCCAGCAGCTTAGGCTACCCGCCACGGGGGGCTCAGCCCCAGCATTTT. It specifies CASSLGYPPRGAQPQHF. The chain has TRBV7-8 and TRBJ1-5; maybe TRBD1 (6 bases). Looked up from germline, CDR1 is SGHVS and CDR2 is FQNEAQ. Trimming removed 1 base from V and 6 bases from J, with 19 bases in between. This CDR3 has 17 residues.

The CDR3 nucleotides read TGTGCCAGTAGTGGAACGAGACAGGGGAACTATGGCTACACCTTC. It is translated as CASSGTRQGNYGYTF. This rearrangement joins TRBV19 to TRBJ1-2; 8 nucleotides line up with TRBD1. The CDR3 runs 15 residues. The germline V gene has CDR1 LNHDA and CDR2 SQIVND (reference sequence). V gave up 5 bases and J gave up 2 bases; unmatched junction bases: 7.

J is TRBJ2-2 and V is TRBV4-2, with 7 bases matching TRBD1. The germline V gene has CDR1 LGHNA and CDR2 YNFKEQ. V shed 4 bases and J 8 bases; nucleotides not matched to a gene: 13. The CDR3 is made up of 16 amino acids. In DNA form, the CDR3 reads TGTGCCAGCAGCCCCAGGGGACAGAGGAGAGGAGGGGAGCTGTTTTTT. It encodes CASSPRGQRRGGELFF.

The V call is TRBV7-8, the J call TRBJ2-1, with 8 bases that match TRBD1. The CDR3 has 17 residues. Germline V gene lookup returns CDR1 SGHVS and CDR2 FQNEAQ. The V gene end was trimmed by 5 bases and the J gene end by 0 bases; junction bases not matched to a gene: 9. CDR3 sequence reads: CASSTRIGQGSYNEQFF. As DNA, the CDR3 is TGTGCCAGCAGCACCCGGATCGGACAGGGCTCCTACAATGAGCAGTTCTTC.

The V and J genes are TRBV5-1 and TRBJ1-1; the D gene is possibly TRBD1 (5 bases). This CDR3 has 13 residues. Germline loops: CDR1 SGHRS, CDR2 YFSETQ. The V end was cut by 4 bases, the J end by 7 bases, with 14 bases between. The CDR3 DNA follows: TGCGCCAGCAGCATCGGGGGGATTGATGAAGCTTTCTTT. This encodes CASSIGGIDEAFF.

The chain uses TRBV4-1 and TRBJ2-7; 9 positions match TRBD1. V shed 0 bases and J 5 bases; nucleotides not matched to a gene: 5. There are 15 residues in the CDR3. Germline assignment: CDR1 MGHRA and CDR2 YSYEKL. CDR3 nucleotide sequence: TGCGCCAGCAGCCAAGATGGACAGGGGTACGACGAGCAGTACTTC. This codes for CASSQDGQGYDEQYF.

The chain employs TRBV28 and TRBJ2-3; 7 nucleotides match TRBD2. CDR1 and CDR2 (germline): MDHEN, SYDVKM. After removal of 2 bases from V and 0 bases from J, the junction contained 2 bases not matched to a gene. CDR3 length equals 15 residues. The CDR3 reads CASSLLAESTDTQYF. The CDR3 DNA sequence: TGTGCCAGCAGTTTACTAGCGGAGAGCACAGATACGCAGTATTTT.

This clone was detected once. The chain couples TRBV2 to TRBJ1-5; 7 positions agree with TRBD1. V gave up 6 bases and J gave up 3 bases; unmatched junction bases: 2. There are 13 residues in the CDR3. Looked up from germline, CDR1 is SNHLY and CDR2 is FYNNEI. CDR3: CASRGQSNQPQHF. The CDR3 coding sequence is TGTGCCAGCAGGGGACAGTCCAATCAGCCCCAGCATTTT.

This clone was seen once. The CDR3 nucleotides read TGCGCCAGCAGCTTGGAATTAACTAGCGGGTCCACAGATACGCAGTATTTT. Its translation is CASSLELTSGSTDTQYF. This rearrangement joins TRBV5-1 to TRBJ2-3; 9 bases agree with TRBD2. Germline V gene sequence: CDR1 SGHRS, CDR2 YFSETQ. The V and J ends lost 0 bases and 2 bases, in that order; junction bases with no gene match: 7. This CDR3 is 17 amino acids long.

The chain has TRBV9 and TRBJ2-6; no clear D. Germline V gene data show CDR1 as SGDLS and CDR2 as YYNGEE. Deletions cut 0 bases from V and 0 bases from J, with 13 bases between. The CDR3 has 18 amino acids. CDR3 sequence: CASSVEDTVSSGANVLTF. CDR3 DNA: TGTGCCAGCAGCGTAGAAGACACTGTCTCCTCTGGGGCCAACGTCCTGACTTTC.

This chain links TRBV6-4 with TRBJ2-1, with TRBD1 matching 8 bases. This CDR3 has 15 amino acids. Unmatched junction bases numbered 7, after V lost 3 bases and J lost 6 bases. Per germline, CDR1 MRHNA and CDR2 SNTAGT. For the CDR3, the DNA is TGTGCCAGCAGTGATGAGGGGGACAGGCCCAATGAGCAGTTCTTC. Translated, it gives CASSDEGDRPNEQFF.

The chain joins TRBV18 to TRBJ2-7; D is uncertain. Germline-derived CDR1 and CDR2 are KGHSH and LQKENI. The CDR3 runs to 13 residues. V was clipped by 3 bases and J by 2 bases, with 8 bases between them. CDR3 DNA sequence: TGTGCCAGCTCACCGGGCACTCCCTACGAGCAGTACTTC. Protein sequence: CASSPGTPYEQYF.

This rearrangement joins TRBV5-1 to TRBJ2-7; perhaps TRBD1 as D (5 bases). CDR1 and CDR2 (germline): SGHRS, YFSETQ. V dropped 4 bases and J dropped 0 bases, with 17 bases sitting between them. The CDR3 sequence is 16 residues long. CDR3 nucleotides: TGCGCCAGCAGCAGGATGACAGTACAGAGCTCCTACGAGCAGTACTTC. Translated, it gives CASSRMTVQSSYEQYF.

The rearrangement links TRBV4-1 to TRBJ2-1; D is ambiguous. Per germline, CDR1 MGHRA and CDR2 YSYEKL. V shed 1 base and J shed 8 bases, with 12 bases lying between them. This CDR3 contains 14 residues. The CDR3 nucleotides are TGCGCCAGCAGCCAAGCCTTCGGTAGTTATGAGCAGTTCTTC. Amino acids: CASSQAFGSYEQFF.

The J gene is TRBJ2-7, the V gene TRBV5-1; D might be TRBD2 (7 bases). V shed 9 bases and J shed 3 bases, with 16 bases lying between them. CDR1 and CDR2 (germline): SGHRS, YFSETQ. There are 13 residues in the CDR3. In nucleotides, the CDR3 is TGCGCCACTGGGAGGGGGAGTGACTACGAGCAGTACTTC. Its translation: CATGRGSDYEQYF.

The V and J genes are TRBV7-9 and TRBJ2-2, with D unclear. Trimming removed 2 bases from V and 6 bases from J, with 4 bases in between. The V gene's germline CDR1 is SEHNR and CDR2 FQNEAQ (reference sequence). This CDR3 is 12 amino acids long. CDR3 sequence (DNA): TGTGCCAGCAGCTTACTAGCCGGGGAGCTGTTTTTT. This sequence encodes CASSLLAGELFF.

This sequence joins TRBV6-5 and TRBJ1-2; D is uncertain. The germline gives CDR1 MNHEY, CDR2 SVGAGI. This CDR3 spans 12 amino acids. The V gene lost 6 bases and the J gene lost 7 bases, with 12 bases spanning the gap. CDR3 sequence (DNA): TGTGCCAGCAGCCAACGGGGTGGTGGCTACACCTTC. Translating gives CASSQRGGGYTF.

V is TRBV21-1 and J is TRBJ1-5; TRBD1 reflects the table's D call only, with no check against the DNA. TRBV21-1 is deemed a pseudogene. CDR3 length: 17 amino acids. The CDR3 here is CASSKVLGDKGYQPQHF. As DNA, the CDR3 is TGTGCCAGCAGCAAAGTATTGGGGGACAAGGGTTATCAGCCCCAGCATTTT.

This chain uses TRBV28 with TRBJ2-1; 9 bases line up with TRBD2. This CDR3 region has 16 residues. The junction had 8 bases not matched to a gene; V was cut back by 5 bases and J by 3 bases. The germline gives CDR1 MDHEN, CDR2 SYDVKM. Written as DNA, the CDR3 is TGTGCCAGCAGTACGCCCGGGACTAGCTACTACAATGAGCAGTTCTTC. It translates to CASSTPGTSYYNEQFF.

The V and J genes are TRBV27 and TRBJ2-3; tentative D call: TRBD1 (6 bases). The V end lost 5 bases, the J end lost 2 bases, and 17 bases lay between the germline ends. Germline-derived CDR1 and CDR2 are MNHEY and SMNVEV (reference sequence). The CDR3 consists of 16 residues. The CDR3: CASSPHRTAFTDTQYF. CDR3 sequence (DNA): TGTGCCAGCAGTCCCCACCGGACAGCCTTCACAGATACGCAGTATTTT.